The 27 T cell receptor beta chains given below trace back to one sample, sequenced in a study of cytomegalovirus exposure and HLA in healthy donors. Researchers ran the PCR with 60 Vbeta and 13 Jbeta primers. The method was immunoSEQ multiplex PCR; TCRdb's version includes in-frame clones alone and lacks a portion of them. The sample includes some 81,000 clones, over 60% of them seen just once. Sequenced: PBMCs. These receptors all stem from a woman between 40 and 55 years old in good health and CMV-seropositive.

The CDR3 region is CASSLGGAGANVLTF. In DNA, the CDR3 is TGTGCCAGCAGCTTAGGCGGAGCCGGGGCCAACGTCCTGACTTTC. The chain combines TRBV7-2 with TRBJ2-6; the D is unclear. The CDR3 has 15 residues. Germline values: CDR1 SGHTA, CDR2 FQGNSA. The germline V and J ends were trimmed by 1 base and 4 bases, with 8 bases remaining between them.

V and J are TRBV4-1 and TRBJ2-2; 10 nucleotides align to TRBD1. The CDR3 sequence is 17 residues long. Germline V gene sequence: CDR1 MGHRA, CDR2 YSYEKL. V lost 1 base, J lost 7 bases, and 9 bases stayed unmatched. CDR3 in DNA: TGCGCCAGCAGCCAAGGATCGGGACAGGGGACCGGCGGGGAGCTGTTTTTT. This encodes CASSQGSGQGTGGELFF.

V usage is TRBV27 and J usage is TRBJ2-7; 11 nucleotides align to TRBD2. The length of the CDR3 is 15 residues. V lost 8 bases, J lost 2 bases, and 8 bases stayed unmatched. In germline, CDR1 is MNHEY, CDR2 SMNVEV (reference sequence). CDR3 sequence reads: CASSPGLAETYEQYF. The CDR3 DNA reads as TGTGCCAGCTCGCCGGGACTAGCGGAAACCTACGAGCAGTACTTC.

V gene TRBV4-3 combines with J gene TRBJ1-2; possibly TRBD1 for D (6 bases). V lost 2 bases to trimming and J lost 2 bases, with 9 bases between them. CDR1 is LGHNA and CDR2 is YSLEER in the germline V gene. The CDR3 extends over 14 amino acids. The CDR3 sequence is CASSQNRENYGYTF. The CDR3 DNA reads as TGCGCCAGCAGCCAAAACAGGGAGAACTATGGCTACACCTTC.

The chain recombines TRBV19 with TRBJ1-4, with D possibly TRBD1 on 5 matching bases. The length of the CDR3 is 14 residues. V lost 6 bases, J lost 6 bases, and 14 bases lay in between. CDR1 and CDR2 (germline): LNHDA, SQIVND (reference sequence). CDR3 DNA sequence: TGTGCCAGTAGCTCTCAGGGTTCGGATGAAAAACTGTTTTTT. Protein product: CASSSQGSDEKLFF.

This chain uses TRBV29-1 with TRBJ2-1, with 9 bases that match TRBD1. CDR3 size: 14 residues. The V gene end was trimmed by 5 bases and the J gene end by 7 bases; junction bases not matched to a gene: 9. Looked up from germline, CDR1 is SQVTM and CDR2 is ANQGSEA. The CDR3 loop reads CSVKTGGIANEQFF. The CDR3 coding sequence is TGCAGCGTTAAGACAGGGGGGATAGCGAATGAGCAGTTCTTC.

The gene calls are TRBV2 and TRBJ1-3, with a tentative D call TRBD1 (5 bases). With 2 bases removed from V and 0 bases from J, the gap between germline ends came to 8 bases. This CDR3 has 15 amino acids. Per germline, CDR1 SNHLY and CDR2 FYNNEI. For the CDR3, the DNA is TGTGCCAGCAGTGAACGGGGGATCTCTGGAAACACCATATATTTT. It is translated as CASSERGISGNTIYF.

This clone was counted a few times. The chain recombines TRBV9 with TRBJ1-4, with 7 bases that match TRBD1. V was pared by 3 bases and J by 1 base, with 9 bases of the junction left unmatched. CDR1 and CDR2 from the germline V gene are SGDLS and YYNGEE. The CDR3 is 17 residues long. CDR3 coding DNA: TGTGCCAGCAGCGCAGCTCCACACAGGGGAACTAATGAAAAACTGTTTTTT. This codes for CASSAAPHRGTNEKLFF.

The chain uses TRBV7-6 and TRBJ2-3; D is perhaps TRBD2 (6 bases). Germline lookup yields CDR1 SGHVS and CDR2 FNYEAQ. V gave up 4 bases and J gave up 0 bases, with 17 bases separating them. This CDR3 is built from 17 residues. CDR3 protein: CASSSPRGLTSTDTQYF. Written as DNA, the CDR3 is TGTGCCAGCAGCTCCCCCCGGGGGTTGACTAGCACAGATACGCAGTATTTT. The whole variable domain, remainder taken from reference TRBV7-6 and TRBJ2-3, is GAGVSQSPRYKVTKRGQDVALRCDPISGHVSLYWYRQALGQGPEFLTYFNYEAQQDKSGLPNDRFSAERPEGSISTLTIQRTEQRDSAMYRCASSSPRGLTSTDTQYFGPGTRLTVL.

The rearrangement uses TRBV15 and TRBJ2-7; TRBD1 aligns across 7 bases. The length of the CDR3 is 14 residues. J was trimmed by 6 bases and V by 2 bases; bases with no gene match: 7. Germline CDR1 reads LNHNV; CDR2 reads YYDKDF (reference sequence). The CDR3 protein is CATSRPTRDSEQYF. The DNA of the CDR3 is TGTGCCACCAGCAGACCTACTAGGGACAGCGAGCAGTACTTC.

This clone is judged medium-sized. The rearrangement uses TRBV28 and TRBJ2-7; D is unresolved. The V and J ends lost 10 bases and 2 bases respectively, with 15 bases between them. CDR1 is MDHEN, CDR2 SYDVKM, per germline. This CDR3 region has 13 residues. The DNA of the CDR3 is TGTGCCACGAAAATCGCCGCTACCTACGAGCAGTACTTC. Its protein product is CATKIAATYEQYF.

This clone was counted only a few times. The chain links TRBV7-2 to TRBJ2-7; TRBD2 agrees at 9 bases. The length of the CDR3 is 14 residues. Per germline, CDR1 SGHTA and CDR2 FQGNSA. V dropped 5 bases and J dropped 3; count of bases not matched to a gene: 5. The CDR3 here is CASSPPAGGYEQYF. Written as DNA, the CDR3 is TGTGCCAGCAGCCCCCCAGCGGGAGGCTACGAGCAGTACTTC. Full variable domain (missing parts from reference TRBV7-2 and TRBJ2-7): GAGVSQSPSNKVTEKGKDVELRCDPISGHTALYWYRQSLGQGLEFLIYFQGNSAPDKSGLPSDRFSAERTGGSVSTLTIQRTQQEDSAVYLCASSPPAGGYEQYFGPGTRLTVT.

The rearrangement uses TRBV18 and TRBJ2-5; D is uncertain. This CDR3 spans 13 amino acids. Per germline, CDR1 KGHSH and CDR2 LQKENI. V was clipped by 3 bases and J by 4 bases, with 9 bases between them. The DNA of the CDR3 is TGTGCCAGCTCACCGTCAGCGTCAGAGACCCAGTACTTC. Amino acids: CASSPSASETQYF.

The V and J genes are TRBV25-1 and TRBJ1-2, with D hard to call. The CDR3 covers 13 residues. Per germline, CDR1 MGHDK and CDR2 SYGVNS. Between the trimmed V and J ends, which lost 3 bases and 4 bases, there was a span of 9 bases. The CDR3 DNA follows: TGTGCCAGCAGTGATAACACGGGCTATGGCTACACCTTC. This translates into CASSDNTGYGYTF.

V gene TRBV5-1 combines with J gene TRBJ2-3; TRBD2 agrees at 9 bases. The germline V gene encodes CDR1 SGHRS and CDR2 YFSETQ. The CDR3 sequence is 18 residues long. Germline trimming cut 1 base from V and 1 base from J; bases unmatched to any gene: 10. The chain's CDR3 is CASSLRLAGTIGTDTQYF. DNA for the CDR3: TGCGCCAGCAGCTTGAGGCTAGCGGGGACCATTGGCACAGATACGCAGTATTTT.

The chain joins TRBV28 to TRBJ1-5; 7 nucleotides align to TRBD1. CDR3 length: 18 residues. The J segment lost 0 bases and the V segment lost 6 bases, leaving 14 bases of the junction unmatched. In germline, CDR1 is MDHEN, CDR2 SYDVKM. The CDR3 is CASRDRQGSQYSNQPQHF. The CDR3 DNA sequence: TGTGCCAGCAGGGATCGACAGGGTTCCCAATATAGCAATCAGCCCCAGCATTTT.

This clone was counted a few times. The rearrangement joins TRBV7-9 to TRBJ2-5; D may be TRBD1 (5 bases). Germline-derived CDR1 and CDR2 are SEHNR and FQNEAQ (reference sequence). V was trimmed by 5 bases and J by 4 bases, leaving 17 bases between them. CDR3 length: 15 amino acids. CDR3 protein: CASSPSTGGGETQYF. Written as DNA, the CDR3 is TGTGCCAGCAGCCCCAGTACAGGCGGTGGAGAGACCCAGTACTTC. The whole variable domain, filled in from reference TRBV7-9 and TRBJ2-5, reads DTGVSQNPRHKITKRGQNVTFRCDPISEHNRLYWYRQTLGQGPEFLTYFQNEAQLEKSRLLSDRFSAERPKGSFSTLEIQRTEQGDSAMYLCASSPSTGGGETQYFGPGTRLLVL.

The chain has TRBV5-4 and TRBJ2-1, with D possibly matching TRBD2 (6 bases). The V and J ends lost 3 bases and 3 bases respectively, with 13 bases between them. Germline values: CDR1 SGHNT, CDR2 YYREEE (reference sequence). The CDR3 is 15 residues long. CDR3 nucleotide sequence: TGTGCCAGCAGCTCCGGGAGCACGATCTACAATGAGCAGTTCTTC. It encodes CASSSGSTIYNEQFF.

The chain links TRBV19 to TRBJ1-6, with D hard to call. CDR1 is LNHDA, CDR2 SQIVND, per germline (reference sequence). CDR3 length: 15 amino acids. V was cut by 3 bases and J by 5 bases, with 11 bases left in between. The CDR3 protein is CASSIGGRNNSPLHF. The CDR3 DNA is TGTGCCAGTAGTATCGGAGGCAGAAATAATTCACCCCTCCACTTT.

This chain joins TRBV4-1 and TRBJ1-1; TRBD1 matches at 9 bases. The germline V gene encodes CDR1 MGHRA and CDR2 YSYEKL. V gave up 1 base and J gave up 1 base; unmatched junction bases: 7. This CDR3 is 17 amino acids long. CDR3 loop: CASSQGRTGVENTEAFF. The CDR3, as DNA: TGCGCCAGCAGCCAAGGACGGACAGGGGTAGAGAACACTGAAGCTTTCTTT.

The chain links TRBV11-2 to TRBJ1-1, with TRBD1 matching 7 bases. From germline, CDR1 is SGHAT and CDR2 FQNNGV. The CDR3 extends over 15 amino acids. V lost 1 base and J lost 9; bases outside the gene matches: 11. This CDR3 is CASSLGRQGPLKAFF. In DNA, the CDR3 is TGTGCCAGCAGCTTAGGCCGACAGGGCCCGCTAAAAGCTTTCTTT.

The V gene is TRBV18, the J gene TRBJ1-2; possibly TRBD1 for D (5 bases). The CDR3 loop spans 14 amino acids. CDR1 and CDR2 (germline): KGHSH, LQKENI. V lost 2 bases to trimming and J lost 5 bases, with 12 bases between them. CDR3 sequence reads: CASSPREGPYGYTF. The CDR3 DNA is TGTGCCAGCTCACCAAGGGAGGGACCTTATGGCTACACCTTC. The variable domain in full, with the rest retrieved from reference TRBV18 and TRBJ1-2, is NAGVMQNPRHLVRRRGQEARLRCSPMKGHSHVYWYRQLPEEGLKFMVYLQKENIIDESGMPKERFSAEFPKEGPSILRIQQVVRGDSAAYFCASSPREGPYGYTFGSGTRLTVV.

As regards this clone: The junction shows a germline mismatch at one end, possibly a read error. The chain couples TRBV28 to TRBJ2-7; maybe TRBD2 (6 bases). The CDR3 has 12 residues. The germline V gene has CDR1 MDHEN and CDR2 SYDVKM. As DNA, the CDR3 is TGTGCCAGCAGTACTACCCGACAGCTTAGCGGCTTC. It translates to CASSTTRQLSGF.

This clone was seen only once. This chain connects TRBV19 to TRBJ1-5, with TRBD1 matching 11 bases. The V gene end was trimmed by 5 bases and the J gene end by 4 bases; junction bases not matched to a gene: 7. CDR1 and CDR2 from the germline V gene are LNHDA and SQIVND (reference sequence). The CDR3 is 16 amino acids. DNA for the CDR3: TGTGCCAGTAGTTGGGGACAGGGGGTCGGAAATCAGCCCCAGCATTTT. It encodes CASSWGQGVGNQPQHF.

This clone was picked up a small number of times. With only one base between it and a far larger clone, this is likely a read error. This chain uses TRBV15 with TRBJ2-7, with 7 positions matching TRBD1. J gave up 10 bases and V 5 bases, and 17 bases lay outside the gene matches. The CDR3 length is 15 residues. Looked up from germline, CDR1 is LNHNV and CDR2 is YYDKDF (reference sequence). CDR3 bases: TGTGCCACCAGCGGACCGACAGGGAGTCCTGTCGACCAGTACTTC. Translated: CATSGPTGSPVDQYF.

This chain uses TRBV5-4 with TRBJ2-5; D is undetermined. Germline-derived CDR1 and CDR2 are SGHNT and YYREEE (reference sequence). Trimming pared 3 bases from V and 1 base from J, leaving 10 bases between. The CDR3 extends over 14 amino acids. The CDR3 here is CASSSTTAQETQYF. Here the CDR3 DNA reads TGTGCCAGCAGCTCGACAACAGCCCAAGAGACCCAGTACTTC.

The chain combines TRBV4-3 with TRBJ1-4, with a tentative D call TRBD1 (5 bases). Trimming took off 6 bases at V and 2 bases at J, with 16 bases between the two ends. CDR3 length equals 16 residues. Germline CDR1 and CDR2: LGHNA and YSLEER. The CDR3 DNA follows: TGCGCCAGCAGTCGTCAGGGAGGGGCCACTAATGAAAAACTGTTTTTT. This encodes CASSRQGGATNEKLFF.